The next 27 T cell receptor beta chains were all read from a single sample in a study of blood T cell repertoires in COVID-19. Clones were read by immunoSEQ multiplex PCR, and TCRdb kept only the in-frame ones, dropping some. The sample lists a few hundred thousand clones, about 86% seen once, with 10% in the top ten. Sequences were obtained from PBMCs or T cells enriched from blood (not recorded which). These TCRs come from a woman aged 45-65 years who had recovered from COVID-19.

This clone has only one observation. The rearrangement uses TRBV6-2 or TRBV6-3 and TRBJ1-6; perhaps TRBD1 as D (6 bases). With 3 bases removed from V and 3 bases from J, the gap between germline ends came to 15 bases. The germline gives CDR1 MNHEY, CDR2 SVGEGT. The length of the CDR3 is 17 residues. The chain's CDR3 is CASSYTGQTIYNSPLHF. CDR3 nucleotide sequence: TGTGCCAGCAGTTATACAGGACAGACGATCTATAATTCACCCCTCCACTTT.

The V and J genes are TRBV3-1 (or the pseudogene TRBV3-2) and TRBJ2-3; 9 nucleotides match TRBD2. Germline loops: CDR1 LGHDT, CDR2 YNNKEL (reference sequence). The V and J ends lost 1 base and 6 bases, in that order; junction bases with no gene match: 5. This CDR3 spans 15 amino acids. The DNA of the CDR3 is TGTGCCAGCAGCCAAGTTGGCGGGGGGGCGGATACGCAGTATTTT. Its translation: CASSQVGGGADTQYF.

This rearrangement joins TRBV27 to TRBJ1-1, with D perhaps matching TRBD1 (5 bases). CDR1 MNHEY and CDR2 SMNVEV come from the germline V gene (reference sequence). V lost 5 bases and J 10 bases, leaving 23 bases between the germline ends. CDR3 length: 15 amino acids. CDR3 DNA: TGTGCCAGCAGTCCCCCCCCGTGGAGGGGTTACGTAGCTTTCTTT. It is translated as CASSPPPWRGYVAFF.

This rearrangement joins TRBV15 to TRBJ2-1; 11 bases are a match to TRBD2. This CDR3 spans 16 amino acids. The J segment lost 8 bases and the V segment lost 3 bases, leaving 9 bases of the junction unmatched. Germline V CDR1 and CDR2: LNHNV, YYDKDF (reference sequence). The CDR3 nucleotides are TGTGCCACCAGCAGGGTAGCGGGGGGGCCGGAGCATGAGCAGTTCTTC. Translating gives CATSRVAGGPEHEQFF.

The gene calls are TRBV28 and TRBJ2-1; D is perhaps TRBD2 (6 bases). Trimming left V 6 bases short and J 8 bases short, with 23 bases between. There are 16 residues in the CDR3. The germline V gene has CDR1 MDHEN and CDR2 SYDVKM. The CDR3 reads CASRLRWSGWGDEQFF. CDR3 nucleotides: TGTGCCAGCAGATTAAGATGGTCCGGCTGGGGGGATGAGCAGTTCTTC.

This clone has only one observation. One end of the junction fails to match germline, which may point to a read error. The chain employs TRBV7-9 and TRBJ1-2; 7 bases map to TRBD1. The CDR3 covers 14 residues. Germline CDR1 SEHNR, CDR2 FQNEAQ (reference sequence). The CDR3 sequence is CASSLGQDLAGYTF. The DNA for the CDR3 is TGTGCCAGCAGTTTAGGACAGGATTTGGCTGGCTACACCTTC.

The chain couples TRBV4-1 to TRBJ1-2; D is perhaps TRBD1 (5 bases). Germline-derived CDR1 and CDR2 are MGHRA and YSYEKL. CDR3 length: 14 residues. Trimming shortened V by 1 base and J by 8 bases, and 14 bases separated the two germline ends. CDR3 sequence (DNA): TGCGCCAGCAGCCAAGGGGGAGGGGTACGAGGCTACACCTTC. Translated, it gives CASSQGGGVRGYTF.

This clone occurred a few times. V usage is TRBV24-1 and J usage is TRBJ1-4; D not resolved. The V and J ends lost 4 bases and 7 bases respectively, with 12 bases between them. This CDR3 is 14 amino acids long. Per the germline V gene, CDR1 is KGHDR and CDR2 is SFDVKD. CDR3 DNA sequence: TGTGCCACCAGTGACTCGGGAGCTCCTGAAAAACTGTTTTTT. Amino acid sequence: CATSDSGAPEKLFF.

The CDR3 region is CASSQGSVRVEQFF. The CDR3 nucleotides read TGTGCCAGCAGCCAAGGGTCAGTACGGGTTGAGCAGTTCTTC. The chain couples TRBV3-1 (or the pseudogene TRBV3-2) to TRBJ2-1; D is undetermined. Germline V lookup: CDR1 LGHDT, CDR2 YNNKEL (reference sequence). The CDR3 is made up of 14 amino acids. The ends were cut back, 1 base at V and 9 bases at J, with 13 bases in the middle.

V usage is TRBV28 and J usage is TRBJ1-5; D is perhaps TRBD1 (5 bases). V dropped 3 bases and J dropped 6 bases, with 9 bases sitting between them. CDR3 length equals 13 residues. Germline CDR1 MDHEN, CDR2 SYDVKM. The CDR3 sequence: CASSFLGGQPQHF. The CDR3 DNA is TGTGCCAGCAGTTTTTTGGGGGGTCAGCCCCAGCATTTT.

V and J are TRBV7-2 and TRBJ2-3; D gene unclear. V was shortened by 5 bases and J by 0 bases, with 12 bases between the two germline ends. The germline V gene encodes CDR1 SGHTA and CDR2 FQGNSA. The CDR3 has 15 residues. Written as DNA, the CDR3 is TGTGCCAGCAGCCCCAACTTTCTTAGCACAGATACGCAGTATTTT. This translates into CASSPNFLSTDTQYF.

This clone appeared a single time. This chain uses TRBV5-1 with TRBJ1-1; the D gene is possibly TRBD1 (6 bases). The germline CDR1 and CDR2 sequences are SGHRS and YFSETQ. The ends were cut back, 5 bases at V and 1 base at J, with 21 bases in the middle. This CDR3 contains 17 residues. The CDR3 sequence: CASSFTTGKESNTEAFF. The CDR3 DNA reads TGCGCCAGCAGTTTTACAACAGGGAAGGAATCGAACACTGAAGCTTTCTTT.

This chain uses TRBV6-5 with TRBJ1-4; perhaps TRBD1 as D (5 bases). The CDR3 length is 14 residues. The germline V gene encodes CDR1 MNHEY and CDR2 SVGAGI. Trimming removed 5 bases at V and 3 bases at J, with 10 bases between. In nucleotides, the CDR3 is TGTGCCAGCAGTCAGGGAAAGGCTAATGAAAAACTGTTTTTT. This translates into CASSQGKANEKLFF.

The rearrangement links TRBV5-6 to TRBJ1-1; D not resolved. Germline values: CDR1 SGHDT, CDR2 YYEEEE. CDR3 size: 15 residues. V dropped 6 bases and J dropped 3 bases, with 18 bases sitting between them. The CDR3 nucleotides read TGTGCCAGCACCTCCTTCTTAACGGTAGACACTGAAGCTTTCTTT. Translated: CASTSFLTVDTEAFF.

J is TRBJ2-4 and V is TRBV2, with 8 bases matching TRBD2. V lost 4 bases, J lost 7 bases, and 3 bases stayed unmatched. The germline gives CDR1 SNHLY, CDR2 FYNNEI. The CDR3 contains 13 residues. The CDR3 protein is CASSGLAHNIQYF. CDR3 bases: TGTGCCAGCAGTGGACTAGCGCACAACATTCAGTACTTC.

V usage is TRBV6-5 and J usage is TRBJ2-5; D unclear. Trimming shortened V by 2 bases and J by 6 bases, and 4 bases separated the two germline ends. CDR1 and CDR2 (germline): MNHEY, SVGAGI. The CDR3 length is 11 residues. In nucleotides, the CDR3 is TGTGCCAGCAGTTACGGCAAGACCCAGTACTTC. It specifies CASSYGKTQYF.

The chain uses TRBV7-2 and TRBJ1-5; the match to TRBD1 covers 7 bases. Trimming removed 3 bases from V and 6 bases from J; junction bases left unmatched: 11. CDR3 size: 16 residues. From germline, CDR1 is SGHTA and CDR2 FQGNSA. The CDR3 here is CASSLEGAAYGQPQHF. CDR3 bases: TGTGCCAGCAGCTTGGAGGGGGCCGCTTACGGTCAGCCCCAGCATTTT.

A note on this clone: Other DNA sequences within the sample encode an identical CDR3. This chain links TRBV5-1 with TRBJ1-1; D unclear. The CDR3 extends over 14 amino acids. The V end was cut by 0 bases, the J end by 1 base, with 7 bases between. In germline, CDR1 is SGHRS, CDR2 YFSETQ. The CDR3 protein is CASSLDAGNTEAFF. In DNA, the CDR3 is TGCGCCAGCAGCTTGGATGCGGGGAACACTGAAGCTTTCTTT.

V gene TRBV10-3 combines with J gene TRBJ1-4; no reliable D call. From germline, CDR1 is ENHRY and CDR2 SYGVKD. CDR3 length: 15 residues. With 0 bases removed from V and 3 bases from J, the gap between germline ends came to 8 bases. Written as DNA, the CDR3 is TGTGCCATCAGTGAGTCTGGCTTTCCTAATGAAAAACTGTTTTTT. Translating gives CAISESGFPNEKLFF.

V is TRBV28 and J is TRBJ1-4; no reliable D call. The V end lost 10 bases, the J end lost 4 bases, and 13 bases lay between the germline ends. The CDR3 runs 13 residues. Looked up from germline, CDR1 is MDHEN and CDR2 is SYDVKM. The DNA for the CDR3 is TGTGCCATCACCCCGGGTGTTAATGAAAAACTGTTTTTT. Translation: CAITPGVNEKLFF.

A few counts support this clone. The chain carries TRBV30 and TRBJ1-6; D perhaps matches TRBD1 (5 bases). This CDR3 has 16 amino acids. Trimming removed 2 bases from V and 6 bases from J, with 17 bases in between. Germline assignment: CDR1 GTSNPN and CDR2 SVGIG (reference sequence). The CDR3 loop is CAWSTGGTWGNSPLHF. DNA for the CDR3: TGTGCCTGGAGTACCGGGGGGACTTGGGGTAATTCACCCCTCCACTTT.

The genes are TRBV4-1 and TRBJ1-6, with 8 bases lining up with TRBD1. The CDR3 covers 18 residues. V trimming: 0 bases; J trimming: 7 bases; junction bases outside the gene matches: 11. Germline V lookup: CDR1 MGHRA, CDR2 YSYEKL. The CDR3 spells CASSQDRSGGTGNSPLHF. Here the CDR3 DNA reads TGCGCCAGCAGCCAAGATCGGAGTGGAGGGACAGGAAATTCACCCCTCCACTTT.

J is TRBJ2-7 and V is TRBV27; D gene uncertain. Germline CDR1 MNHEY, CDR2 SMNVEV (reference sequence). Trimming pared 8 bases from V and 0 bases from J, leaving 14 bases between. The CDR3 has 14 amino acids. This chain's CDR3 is CASPFRYSSYEQYF. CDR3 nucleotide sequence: TGTGCCAGCCCTTTTAGGTACAGCTCCTACGAGCAGTACTTC.

Here the CDR3 reads CASSQDRSNQPQHF. The CDR3 DNA is TGTGCCAGCAGCCAAGATCGGAGCAATCAGCCCCAGCATTTT. J is TRBJ1-5 and V is TRBV3-1 (or the pseudogene TRBV3-2), with D uncertain. With 0 bases removed from V and 1 base from J, the gap between germline ends came to 4 bases. CDR3 size: 14 residues. From germline, CDR1 is LGHDT and CDR2 YNNKEL (reference sequence).

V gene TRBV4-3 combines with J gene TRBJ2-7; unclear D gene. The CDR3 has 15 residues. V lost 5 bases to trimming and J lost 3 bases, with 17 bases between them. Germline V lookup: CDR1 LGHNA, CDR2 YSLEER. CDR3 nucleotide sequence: TGCGCCAGCAGCGTCGATCGGGTTCGGGTCTACGAGCAGTACTTC. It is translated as CASSVDRVRVYEQYF.

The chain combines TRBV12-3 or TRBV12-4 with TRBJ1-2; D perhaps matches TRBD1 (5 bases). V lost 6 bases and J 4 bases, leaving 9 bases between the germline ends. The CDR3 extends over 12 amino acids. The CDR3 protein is CASSRALYGYTF. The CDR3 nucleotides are TGTGCCAGCAGCAGGGCCCTCTATGGCTACACCTTC.

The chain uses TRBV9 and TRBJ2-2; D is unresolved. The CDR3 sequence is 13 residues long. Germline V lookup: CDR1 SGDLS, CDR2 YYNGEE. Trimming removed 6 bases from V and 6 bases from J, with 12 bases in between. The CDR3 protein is CASTEVGAGELFF. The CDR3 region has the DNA TGTGCCAGCACCGAGGTAGGCGCCGGGGAGCTGTTTTTT.